A selection of T cell receptor beta chains follows, all from one sample in a study of T cells in localized non-small cell lung cancer. This table comes from immunoSEQ multiplex PCR, and its TCRdb copy is limited to in-frame clones, with some not included. The table includes 55,000 to 75,000 clones, 90% to 95% detected once. The input for sequencing was peripheral blood, taken before any cancer treatment. These receptors were taken from a man between 35 and 75 years old with stage I lung adenocarcinoma. Each CDR3 is given with its conserved first and last residue. The D gene is left open where the match is weak. Size is omitted from some rows. Given values are once, few, many or a class for expanded clones.

CDR3 DNA: TGTGCCAGCAGCCAAACGACAGATACGCAGTATTTT
CDR3 protein: CASSQTTDTQYF
clone size: few
J gene: TRBJ2-3
V gene: TRBV7-9
D gene: NA

CDR3 DNA: TGCGCCAGCAGCCAAGGGAGGGCCCCATACAATGAGCAGTTCTTC
CDR3 protein: CASSQGRAPYNEQFF
clone size: NA
J gene: TRBJ2-1
V gene: TRBV4-3
D gene: NA

CDR3 DNA: TGTGCCAGCAGTTACACGACTAGCGGGCTCTACGAGCAGTACTTC
CDR3 protein: CASSYTTSGLYEQYF
clone size: NA
J gene: TRBJ2-7
V gene: TRBV6-5
D gene: TRBD2

CDR3 DNA: TGTGCCAGCAGTCTGGGACAGGGGACTGAAGCTTTCTTT
CDR3 protein: CASSLGQGTEAFF
clone size: NA
J gene: TRBJ1-1
V gene: TRBV6-5
D gene: TRBD1

CDR3 DNA: TGTGCCAGCTCACCACCGATTCCTACTAGCGGGAGGAATGAGCAGTTCTTC
CDR3 protein: CASSPPIPTSGRNEQFF
clone size: NA
J gene: TRBJ2-1
V gene: TRBV18
D gene: TRBD2

CDR3 DNA: TGCGCCAGCAGCGCTAATACAGGGGGAGGCAGGGAGACCCAGTACTTC
CDR3 protein: CASSANTGGGRETQYF
clone size: NA
J gene: TRBJ2-5
V gene: TRBV5-1
D gene: TRBD1

CDR3 DNA: TGTGCCAGCAGCTTAGGCGCCGGGAGGAACACCGGGGAGCTGTTTTTT
CDR3 protein: CASSLGAGRNTGELFF
clone size: NA
J gene: TRBJ2-2
V gene: TRBV7-2
D gene: NA

CDR3 DNA: TGTGCCAGCAGTAAATCAGCGGGAGAGGGTGAGCAGTTCTTC
CDR3 protein: CASSKSAGEGEQFF
clone size: few
J gene: TRBJ2-1
V gene: TRBV7-9
D gene: TRBD2

CDR3 DNA: TGTGCCAGTAGTCTCTATGGGGGACAGACCAATCAGCCCCAGCATTTT
CDR3 protein: CASSLYGGQTNQPQHF
clone size: NA
J gene: TRBJ1-5
V gene: TRBV19
D gene: TRBD1

CDR3 DNA: TGTGCCAGCAGTGACCCTAAACAGGGGGTCTCGCGAACTGAAGCTTTCTTT
CDR3 protein: CASSDPKQGVSRTEAFF
clone size: NA
J gene: TRBJ1-1
V gene: TRBV6-4
D gene: TRBD1

CDR3 DNA: TGTGCCAGCTCACCAGGGACAGGGGACGAAAAACTGTTTTTT
CDR3 protein: CASSPGTGDEKLFF
clone size: few
J gene: TRBJ1-4
V gene: TRBV18
D gene: TRBD1

CDR3 DNA: TGTGCCAGCAGACTGGCTACAGGGGCCCCCCGAGAGACCCAGTACTTC
CDR3 protein: CASRLATGAPRETQYF
clone size: NA
J gene: TRBJ2-5
V gene: TRBV28
D gene: TRBD1

CDR3 DNA: TGTGCCAGCAGCTTGGTCTCCGGGACAGGGGTCGAGCAGTACTTC
CDR3 protein: CASSLVSGTGVEQYF
clone size: NA
J gene: TRBJ2-7
V gene: TRBV11-2
D gene: TRBD1

CDR3 DNA: TGTGCCAGCAGCGACATCTCGGGGCGGCGGAAGTACGAGCAGTACTTC
CDR3 protein: CASSDISGRRKYEQYF
clone size: once
J gene: TRBJ2-7
V gene: TRBV7-9
D gene: NA

CDR3 DNA: TGTGCCAGCAGCCCACACGCGCGGGAGGAGAACCAAGAGACCCAGTACTTC
CDR3 protein: CASSPHAREENQETQYF
clone size: NA
J gene: TRBJ2-5
V gene: TRBV7-9
D gene: TRBD2

CDR3 DNA: TGTGCCAGTAGTACTGGGACAGAAGGCAATCAGCCCCAGCATTTT
CDR3 protein: CASSTGTEGNQPQHF
clone size: NA
J gene: TRBJ1-5
V gene: TRBV19
D gene: TRBD1

CDR3 DNA: TGTGCCAGCAGCGCGGGACAACATTTTGAAAAACTGTTTTTT
CDR3 protein: CASSAGQHFEKLFF
clone size: NA
J gene: TRBJ1-4
V gene: TRBV5-6
D gene: NA

CDR3 DNA: TGTGCCAGCAGCCCCCTTATGAACACTGAAGCTTTCTTT
CDR3 protein: CASSPLMNTEAFF
clone size: NA
J gene: TRBJ1-1
V gene: TRBV7-9
D gene: NA

CDR3 DNA: TGTGCTAGCAGCTCACTAGCGGGAGGGCACGAGACCCAGTACTTC
CDR3 protein: CASSSLAGGHETQYF
clone size: NA
J gene: TRBJ2-5
V gene: TRBV7-7
D gene: TRBD2

CDR3 DNA: TGCGCCAGCAGCCCCCAGACAGGGTATCGCAATGAGCAGTTCTTC
CDR3 protein: CASSPQTGYRNEQFF
clone size: NA
J gene: TRBJ2-1
V gene: TRBV5-1
D gene: TRBD1

CDR3 DNA: TGTGCCAGCAGCGTAGGAGGGGGCGACTATGGCTACACCTTC
CDR3 protein: CASSVGGGDYGYTF
clone size: NA
J gene: TRBJ1-2
V gene: TRBV9
D gene: TRBD1

CDR3 DNA: TGTGCCAGCAGTGAAAGGATCGGGGGGGCTCAGTTGAGCAATCAGCCCCAGCATTTT
CDR3 protein: CASSERIGGAQLSNQPQHF
clone size: few
J gene: TRBJ1-5
V gene: TRBV6-1
D gene: NA

CDR3 DNA: TGTGCCAGTAGTAACCGACAGGCTTACGGTGAAAAACTGTTTTTT
CDR3 protein: CASSNRQAYGEKLFF
clone size: NA
J gene: TRBJ1-4
V gene: TRBV19
D gene: NA

CDR3 DNA: TGTGCCAGCAGCCACGGGGGGGGTACAGATACGCAGTATTTT
CDR3 protein: CASSHGGGTDTQYF
clone size: NA
J gene: TRBJ2-3
V gene: TRBV6-1
D gene: TRBD2

CDR3 DNA: TGTGCCAGCAGCCAAACCCGGGACCATAGTAGGGAGACCCAGTACTTC
CDR3 protein: CASSQTRDHSRETQYF
clone size: NA
J gene: TRBJ2-5
V gene: TRBV4-2
D gene: NA

CDR3 DNA: TGTGCCAGCAGCCCGGGGCATGGCACCGGGGAGCTGTTTTTT
CDR3 protein: CASSPGHGTGELFF
clone size: NA
J gene: TRBJ2-2
V gene: TRBV7-3
D gene: NA

CDR3 DNA: TGTGCCAGCAGCTTGGAACAAAATCAGCCCCAGCATTTT
CDR3 protein: CASSLEQNQPQHF
clone size: NA
J gene: TRBJ1-5
V gene: TRBV7-2
D gene: NA

CDR3 DNA: TGTGCCAGCAGTTCGCTCGACAGGGGGGCCGGGGAGCTGTTTTTT
CDR3 protein: CASSSLDRGAGELFF
clone size: few
J gene: TRBJ2-2
V gene: TRBV6-1
D gene: TRBD1

CDR3 DNA: TGCGCCAGCAGCCAAAGCATAGGCTCGATGAACACTGAAGCTTTCTTT
CDR3 protein: CASSQSIGSMNTEAFF
clone size: NA
J gene: TRBJ1-1
V gene: TRBV4-1
D gene: NA

CDR3 DNA: TGTGCCAGCAGCTTAGCCGGGACTAGCGGGAGAAATACGCAGTATTTT
CDR3 protein: CASSLAGTSGRNTQYF
clone size: once
J gene: TRBJ2-3
V gene: TRBV7-2
D gene: TRBD2

CDR3 DNA: TGTGCCAGCAGCTTGTGGGGGAGCAATCAGCCCCAGCATTTT
CDR3 protein: CASSLWGSNQPQHF
clone size: once
J gene: TRBJ1-5
V gene: TRBV5-4
D gene: NA

CDR3 DNA: TGTGCCAGCAGCCCCCGGACAGGGGGGGAGACCCAGTACTTC
CDR3 protein: CASSPRTGGETQYF
clone size: NA
J gene: TRBJ2-5
V gene: TRBV5-4
D gene: TRBD1

CDR3 DNA: TGCGCCAGCAGCCAAGATGGGCTCGGAAATCAGCCCCAGCATTTT
CDR3 protein: CASSQDGLGNQPQHF
clone size: NA
J gene: TRBJ1-5
V gene: TRBV4-1
D gene: NA

CDR3 DNA: TGCGCCAGCAGCACCGGGACAGTTTCCTACGAGCAGTACTTC
CDR3 protein: CASSTGTVSYEQYF
clone size: NA
J gene: TRBJ2-7
V gene: TRBV5-1
D gene: TRBD1

CDR3 DNA: TGCAGCGTTGTGGGGGTTTTCGGGCTGACGTCCTACGAGCAGTACTTC
CDR3 protein: CSVVGVFGLTSYEQYF
clone size: NA
J gene: TRBJ2-7
V gene: TRBV29-1
D gene: NA

CDR3 DNA: TGTGCCAGCAGCTTGGGGGACGTAGATGGCTACACCTTC
CDR3 protein: CASSLGDVDGYTF
clone size: NA
J gene: TRBJ1-2
V gene: TRBV7-9
D gene: NA

CDR3 DNA: TGTGCCAGCAGCGGACCGGGACCGGCCTTCTATGGCTACACCTTC
CDR3 protein: CASSGPGPAFYGYTF
clone size: once
J gene: TRBJ1-2
V gene: TRBV7-8
D gene: NA

CDR3 DNA: TGTGCCAGCAGCCCGGGAGGACTACCCCAAGAGACCCAGTACTTC
CDR3 protein: CASSPGGLPQETQYF
clone size: NA
J gene: TRBJ2-5
V gene: TRBV9
D gene: TRBD2

CDR3 DNA: TGCAGCGCCCCCGTCGAAAACACAGATACGCAGTATTTT
CDR3 protein: CSAPVENTDTQYF
clone size: NA
J gene: TRBJ2-3
V gene: TRBV29-1
D gene: NA

CDR3 DNA: TGTGCCAGCAGCTCCGCTTCCGGGGGGGAGACCCAGTACTTC
CDR3 protein: CASSSASGGETQYF
clone size: NA
J gene: TRBJ2-5
V gene: TRBV5-6
D gene: TRBD2

CDR3 DNA: TGTGCCAGTAGTAGTGCCGTAGGGAGGACAGATACGCAGTATTTT
CDR3 protein: CASSSAVGRTDTQYF
clone size: once
J gene: TRBJ2-3
V gene: TRBV19
D gene: NA

CDR3 DNA: TGTGCCAGCAGCTTAGGAGGCGCCCCACGGACCCAGTACTTC
CDR3 protein: CASSLGGAPRTQYF
clone size: NA
J gene: TRBJ2-5
V gene: TRBV7-9
D gene: NA